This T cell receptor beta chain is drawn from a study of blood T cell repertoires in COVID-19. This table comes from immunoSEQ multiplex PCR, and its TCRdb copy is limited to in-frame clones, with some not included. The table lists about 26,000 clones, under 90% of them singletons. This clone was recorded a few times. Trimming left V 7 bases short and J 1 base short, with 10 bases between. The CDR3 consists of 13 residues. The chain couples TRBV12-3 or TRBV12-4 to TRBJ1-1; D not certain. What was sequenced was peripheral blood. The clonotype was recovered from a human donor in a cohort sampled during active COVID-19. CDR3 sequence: CASTSLQNTEAFF. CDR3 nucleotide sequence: TGTGCCAGCACCTCACTTCAGAACACTGAAGCTTTCTTT.